This T cell receptor (beta chain) was recovered during a study of beta chain features in type 1 diabetes. Broader study findings: The study left unresolved whether HLA type influences TCRB rearrangement. All four CD4+ subsets from Type 1 diabetes patients carried moderately but significantly shorter TCRB CDR3s. Insertion counts at VDJ junctions were lower in type 1 diabetes patients, who also showed more deletions there.

This clone came up a few times. As yet, its antigen is unknown. Every donor had blood drawn once into heparin, around 120 mL on average. The investigators reverse transcribed all of the isolated RNA, so they sequenced expressed TCRB transcripts. TCRdb's copy holds only in-frame clones and misses some; the assay was immunoSEQ multiplex PCR. The repertoire holds around 690,000 clones, with 12% as singletons. Trimming shortened V by 3 bases and J by 0 bases, and 11 bases separated the two germline ends. The CDR3 is made up of 16 amino acids. CDR1 is MDHEN, CDR2 SYDVKM, per germline. The chain carries TRBV28 and TRBJ1-4, with D unresolved. This TCR came from a young man with type 1 diabetes. The specimen sequenced was naive CD4+ T cells from blood. The DNA for the CDR3 is TGTGCCAGCAGTTTCTCCGTCCGAGCAACTAATGAAAAACTGTTTTTT. It codes for CASSFSVRATNEKLFF. The full variable domain, with the rest looked up from reference TRBV28 and TRBJ1-4, is DVKVTQSSRYLVKRTGEKVFLECVQDMDHENMFWYRQDPGLGLRLIYFSYDVKMKEKGDIPEGYSVSREKKERFSLILESASTNQTSMYLCASSFSVRATNEKLFFGSGTQLSVL.